The clone carrying this T cell receptor (beta chain) was observed many times. Its antigen remains unknown. Graves' hyperthyroidism was deemed stable given no ophthalmopathy progression within 18 months. Subjects aged 18 to 65 presented with newly diagnosed hyperthyroidism of less than 2 months' duration. It was RNA transcripts that yielded the amplified TCR beta CDR3 regions. HTBI primers were the set used in a first-round RT-PCR of the TCR CDR3. TCRdb reprocessed the multiplex PCR reads with MiXCR, giving one entry per CDR3 protein. The sample contains some 92,000 distinct CDR3 sequences, 40% of which appear only once. This record belongs to a study of T cells in Graves' hyperthyroidism and ophthalmopathy. Whole-study findings and limits: A 13 V-J model separated ophthalmopathy from stable hyperthyroidism. Blood held most thyroid clonotypes expanded above 0.001 frequency.

Germline lookup yields CDR1 SGHRS and CDR2 YFSETQ. This CDR3 is 14 amino acids long. V was shortened by 4 bases and J by 5 bases, with 13 bases between the two germline ends. Sequenced input: peripheral blood or thyroid tissue (not recorded which). V is TRBV5-1 and J is TRBJ1-5; a possible D gene is TRBD1 (5 bases). This clonotype originated in a woman aged 25 to 39 with Graves' hyperthyroidism. The CDR3 sequence: CASSPGGNDQPQHF. CDR3 nucleotides: TGCGCCAGCAGCCCGGGGGGGAATGATCAGCCCCAGCATTTT.